This is a list of T cell receptor beta chains from one sample in a study of blood T cell repertoires in COVID-19. Assay used: immunoSEQ multiplex PCR; TCRdb lists only in-frame clones, some missing. The table lists over 200,000 clones, roughly 90% of them singletons. Specimen: peripheral blood. These receptors were obtained from a woman aged 40-49 years with acute or convalescent COVID-19. Each CDR3 is given without its conserved first and last residue. Each record gives: J gene, V gene, CDR3 protein.

J gene: TRBJ2-1
V gene: TRBV7-6
CDR3 protein: ASSLWDRVGNEQF

J gene: TRBJ1-3
V gene: TRBV2
CDR3 protein: ASSEGGHSGNTIY

J gene: TRBJ2-3
V gene: TRBV5-1
CDR3 protein: ASSSTSGDTDTQY

J gene: TRBJ1-1
V gene: TRBV5-1
CDR3 protein: ASSLGGADTEAF

J gene: TRBJ1-1
V gene: TRBV30
CDR3 protein: AWSRGTNTEAF

J gene: TRBJ1-3
V gene: TRBV9
CDR3 protein: ASSLGEGDGNTIY

J gene: TRBJ1-6
V gene: TRBV19
CDR3 protein: ASNKGTSNSPLH

J gene: TRBJ1-5
V gene: TRBV11-3
CDR3 protein: ARAGTGYLHQPQH

J gene: TRBJ1-6
V gene: TRBV18
CDR3 protein: ASSLSGTENSPLH

J gene: TRBJ1-1
V gene: TRBV5-5
CDR3 protein: ASSRQQGTEAF

J gene: TRBJ2-3
V gene: TRBV6-6
CDR3 protein: ASRVGAGNTDTQY

J gene: TRBJ1-1
V gene: TRBV27
CDR3 protein: ASSSFGQGDTEAF

J gene: TRBJ1-2
V gene: TRBV2
CDR3 protein: ASSERQRGGLGYT

J gene: TRBJ2-3
V gene: TRBV5-1
CDR3 protein: ASSLGNRASTDTQY

J gene: TRBJ2-3
V gene: TRBV2
CDR3 protein: ASSESRGTSTDTQY

J gene: TRBJ2-3
V gene: TRBV6-1
CDR3 protein: ASSVRRTSETDTQY

J gene: TRBJ2-5
V gene: TRBV11-2
CDR3 protein: ASSGRVETQY

J gene: TRBJ1-5
V gene: TRBV19
CDR3 protein: ASSIRPPGNQPQH

J gene: TRBJ2-2
V gene: TRBV2
CDR3 protein: ASSPDWTGELF

J gene: TRBJ1-6
V gene: TRBV6-6
CDR3 protein: ASSYSLSTGSPLH

J gene: TRBJ2-1
V gene: TRBV29-1
CDR3 protein: SVENYSGGAYNEQF

J gene: TRBJ2-1
V gene: TRBV11-3
CDR3 protein: ASSLDRVNEQF

J gene: TRBJ1-2
V gene: TRBV7-2
CDR3 protein: ASSVERQTWGYT

J gene: TRBJ1-2
V gene: TRBV6-5
CDR3 protein: ASKVSSKPYGYT

J gene: TRBJ2-3
V gene: TRBV9
CDR3 protein: ASSVAGGRWGTQY

J gene: TRBJ2-5
V gene: TRBV4-1
CDR3 protein: ASSPGTGGTQETQY

J gene: TRBJ1-2
V gene: TRBV2
CDR3 protein: ASSIYGEYGYT

J gene: TRBJ2-3
V gene: TRBV5-1
CDR3 protein: ASSLIAGLADTQY

J gene: TRBJ2-5
V gene: TRBV7-2
CDR3 protein: ASSRSGVQETQY

J gene: TRBJ2-2
V gene: TRBV30
CDR3 protein: AWSGDSWGELF

J gene: TRBJ1-4
V gene: TRBV7-2
CDR3 protein: ASSPDRGVNEKLF